These T cell receptor beta chains were read from a single sample in a study of human T cells and chemical hapten exposure. TCRdb reprocessed the RACE reads via MiXCR and lists one record per CDR3 protein. The sample yields roughly 100,000 distinct CDR3 sequences, under 35% seen once. The sequences come from whole blood, collected in connection with sensitization to the hapten diphenylcyclopropenone (DPC). These receptors all come from a man aged 40-55 years with alopecia areata. Some clones in this sample may be carry-over from other donors' samples. Both conserved end residues are trimmed from each CDR3. Clone size is shown for a subset of rows, as once, few, many or a class of expanded clone.

V gene: TRBV29-1; clone size: NA; J gene: TRBJ2-7; CDR3 protein: SVTGTGTYEQY
V gene: TRBV6-1; clone size: NA; J gene: TRBJ2-1; CDR3 protein: ASIGGSYYNEQF
V gene: TRBV28; clone size: NA; J gene: TRBJ2-7; CDR3 protein: ASRTAGLAGPYEQY
V gene: TRBV20-1; clone size: NA; J gene: TRBJ2-1; CDR3 protein: SARVGAYNEQF
V gene: TRBV10-3; clone size: NA; J gene: TRBJ2-7; CDR3 protein: AISETRRRTSGRVTYEQY
V gene: TRBV20-1; clone size: few; J gene: TRBJ2-3; CDR3 protein: SARIGAPTDTQY
V gene: TRBV18; clone size: NA; J gene: TRBJ2-4; CDR3 protein: ASATGLGLGGNIQY
V gene: TRBV24-1; clone size: NA; J gene: TRBJ2-3; CDR3 protein: ATGSSTDTQY
V gene: TRBV7-9; clone size: NA; J gene: TRBJ2-2; CDR3 protein: ASSQGHGELF
V gene: TRBV18; clone size: NA; J gene: TRBJ1-3; CDR3 protein: ASSPRQTWNTIY
V gene: TRBV28; clone size: many; J gene: TRBJ1-4; CDR3 protein: ASSLWGATNEKLF
V gene: TRBV5-1; clone size: few; J gene: TRBJ2-7; CDR3 protein: ASSLEGGSYEQY
V gene: TRBV6-6; clone size: few; J gene: TRBJ2-3; CDR3 protein: ASPRVAGGPDTQY
V gene: TRBV20-1; clone size: NA; J gene: TRBJ2-1; CDR3 protein: SARGGYNEQF
V gene: TRBV4-3; clone size: few; J gene: TRBJ1-2; CDR3 protein: ASSQEVQVPNYGYT
V gene: TRBV7-7; clone size: NA; J gene: TRBJ2-2; CDR3 protein: ASSLGPTGELF
V gene: TRBV5-1; clone size: few; J gene: TRBJ2-1; CDR3 protein: ASSLQGQNNEQF
V gene: TRBV6-5; clone size: NA; J gene: TRBJ2-4; CDR3 protein: ASSYGVRDKGYIQY
V gene: TRBV13; clone size: NA; J gene: TRBJ1-6; CDR3 protein: ASSLGSTGGNSPLH
V gene: TRBV7-8; clone size: NA; J gene: TRBJ2-1; CDR3 protein: ASRHQGTSARYNEQF